These 4 T cell receptor beta chains came from one sample sequenced in a study of T cell responses to AZD1222 COVID-19 vaccine (TCRdb year 2021). To prepare the library, the immunoSEQ multiplex PCR assay was applied. TCRdb stores this immuneACCESS table with in-frame sequences only. Part of the clones is absent; in the studies checked, under half of the shortfall reflects unresolved V genes, and no reason is known for the rest. Here the sample has about 110,000 clones; approximately 88% occur a single time. Over 4.5% of the sample lies in the top ten. Taken with the paper, the label for time point translates to: baseline before first vaccination. This material consisted of peripheral blood, taken on day 0 of AZD1222 vaccination. These receptors all come from an adult in good health.

The chain joins TRBV5-1 to TRBJ1-1; D unclear. The germline V gene encodes CDR1 SGHRS and CDR2 YFSETQ. This CDR3 spans 13 amino acids. Trimming left V 0 bases short and J 0 bases short, with 3 bases between. For the CDR3, the DNA is TGCGCCAGCAGCTTGGATGTGAACACTGAAGCTTTCTTT. Protein: CASSLDVNTEAFF.

The gene calls are TRBV4-3 and TRBJ1-2; weak D call: TRBD1 (6 bases). Germline loops: CDR1 LGHNA, CDR2 YSLEER. The CDR3 runs to 17 residues. The V end was cut by 0 bases, the J end by 0 bases, with 14 bases between. As DNA, the CDR3 is TGCGCCAGCAGCCAAGATACGACAGGCCTCACTAACTATGGCTACACCTTC. This codes for CASSQDTTGLTNYGYTF.

The chain combines TRBV7-9 with TRBJ1-2; D is ambiguous. V gave up 3 bases and J gave up 3 bases, with 8 bases separating them. The CDR3 runs 13 residues. Germline CDR1 SEHNR, CDR2 FQNEAQ (reference sequence). The CDR3 DNA follows: TGTGCCAGCAGCTTGAGGGCAGACTATGGCTACACCTTC. Encoded protein: CASSLRADYGYTF.

The chain joins TRBV6-1 to TRBJ2-3; no clear D. Trimming took off 2 bases at V and 2 bases at J, with 11 bases between the two ends. Germline-derived CDR1 and CDR2 are MNHNS and SASEGT. The CDR3 is made up of 15 amino acids. The CDR3 region is CASSESRIHTDTQYF. CDR3 nucleotide sequence: TGTGCCAGCAGTGAAAGTAGGATCCACACAGATACGCAGTATTTT.